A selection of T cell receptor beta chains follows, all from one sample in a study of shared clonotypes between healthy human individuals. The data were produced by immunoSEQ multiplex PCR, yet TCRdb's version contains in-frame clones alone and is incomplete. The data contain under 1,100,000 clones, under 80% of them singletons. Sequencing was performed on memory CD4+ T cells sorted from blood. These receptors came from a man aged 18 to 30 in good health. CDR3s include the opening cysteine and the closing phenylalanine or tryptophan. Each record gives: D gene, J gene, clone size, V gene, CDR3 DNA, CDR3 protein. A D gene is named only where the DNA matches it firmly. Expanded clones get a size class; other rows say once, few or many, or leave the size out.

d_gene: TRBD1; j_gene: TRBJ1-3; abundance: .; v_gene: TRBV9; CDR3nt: TGTGCCAGCAGCGTAGAAGGACAGGGGGCTTTCTCTGGAAACACCATATATTTT; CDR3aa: CASSVEGQGAFSGNTIYF
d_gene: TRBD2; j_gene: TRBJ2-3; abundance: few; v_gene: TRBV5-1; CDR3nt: TGCGCCAGCAGCCGGAGCGGGGGGCGCACAGATACGCAGTATTTT; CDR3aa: CASSRSGGRTDTQYF
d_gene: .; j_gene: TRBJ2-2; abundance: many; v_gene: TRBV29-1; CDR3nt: TGCAGCGTCCGAAACACCGGGGAGCTGTTTTTT; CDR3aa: CSVRNTGELFF
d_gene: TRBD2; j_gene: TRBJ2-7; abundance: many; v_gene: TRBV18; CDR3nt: TGTGCCAGCACGCAATCGGGGGGGCCCTACGAGCAGTACTTC; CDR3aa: CASTQSGGPYEQYF
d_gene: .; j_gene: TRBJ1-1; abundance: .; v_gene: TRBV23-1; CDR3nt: TGCGCCAGCAGTCAGTCGCGAGGGGACGAAATGAACACTGAAGCTTTCTTT; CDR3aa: CASSQSRGDEMNTEAFF
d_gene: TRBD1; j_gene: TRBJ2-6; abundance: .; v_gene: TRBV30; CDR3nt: TGTGCCTGGAGTAGGACAGGGGGAACTGGGGCCAACGTCCTGACTTTC; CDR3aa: CAWSRTGGTGANVLTF
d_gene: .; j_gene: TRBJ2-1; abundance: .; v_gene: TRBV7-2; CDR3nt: TGTGCCAGCAGCTTGGCACTCACAAATGAGCAGTTCTTC; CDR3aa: CASSLALTNEQFF
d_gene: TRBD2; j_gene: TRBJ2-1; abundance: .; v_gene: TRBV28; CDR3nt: TGTGCCAGCAGTTCGGGACTAGCGAGCCAGCCCTACAATGAGCAGTTCTTC; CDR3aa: CASSSGLASQPYNEQFF
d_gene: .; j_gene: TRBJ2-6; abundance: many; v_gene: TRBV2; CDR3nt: TGTGCCAGCAGGGTTAGGGCTGGGGCCAACGTCCTGACTTTC; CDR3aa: CASRVRAGANVLTF
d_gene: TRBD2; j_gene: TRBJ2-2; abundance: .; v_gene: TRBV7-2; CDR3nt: TGTGCCAGCAGCTTGGATAGCGGGGGGGCTCACGGGGAGCTGTTTTTT; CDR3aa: CASSLDSGGAHGELFF
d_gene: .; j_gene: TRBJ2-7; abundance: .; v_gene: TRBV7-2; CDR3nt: TGTGCCAGCAGCTCATATGAAGGCGAGCAGTACTTC; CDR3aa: CASSSYEGEQYF
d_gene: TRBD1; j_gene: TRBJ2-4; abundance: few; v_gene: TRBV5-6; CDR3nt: TGTGCCAGCAGCCCGGACAGGGGAAACATTCAGTACTTC; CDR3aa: CASSPDRGNIQYF
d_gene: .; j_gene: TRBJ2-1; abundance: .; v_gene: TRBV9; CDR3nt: TGTGCCAGCAGCGTAGACCAAGGGTCACTATACAATGAGCAGTTCTTC; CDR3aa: CASSVDQGSLYNEQFF
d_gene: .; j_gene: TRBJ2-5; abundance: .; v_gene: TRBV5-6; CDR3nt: TGTGCCAGCAGCTTCAGAGGGGTCGTGCAAGAGACCCAGTACTTC; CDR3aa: CASSFRGVVQETQYF
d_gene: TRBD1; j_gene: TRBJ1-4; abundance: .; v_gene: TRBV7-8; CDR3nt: TGTGCCAGCAGCTTAGCACAGGGGTGGATCGGTGAAAAACTGTTTTTT; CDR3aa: CASSLAQGWIGEKLFF
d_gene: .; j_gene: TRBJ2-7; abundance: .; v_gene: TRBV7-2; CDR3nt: TGTGCCAGCAGCTTATATACCCCCGGCTACGAGCAGTACTTC; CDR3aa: CASSLYTPGYEQYF
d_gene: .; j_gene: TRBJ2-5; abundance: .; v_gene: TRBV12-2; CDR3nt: TGTGCAAGTCGCTTTGGTCGGAAGAATCAAGAGACCCAGTACTTC; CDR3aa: CASRFGRKNQETQYF